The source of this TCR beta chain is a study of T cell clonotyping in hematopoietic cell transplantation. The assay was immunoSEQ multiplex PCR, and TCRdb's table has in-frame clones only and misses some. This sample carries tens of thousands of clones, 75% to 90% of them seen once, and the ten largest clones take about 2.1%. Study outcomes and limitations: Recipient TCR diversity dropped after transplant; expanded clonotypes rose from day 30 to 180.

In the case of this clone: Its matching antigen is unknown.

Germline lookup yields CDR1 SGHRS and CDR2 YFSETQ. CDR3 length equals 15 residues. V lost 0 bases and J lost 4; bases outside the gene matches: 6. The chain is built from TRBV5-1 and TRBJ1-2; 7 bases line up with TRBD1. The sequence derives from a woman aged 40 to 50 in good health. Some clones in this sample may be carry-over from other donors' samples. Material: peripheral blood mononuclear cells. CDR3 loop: CASSLGPGTAYGYTF. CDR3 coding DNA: TGCGCCAGCAGCTTGGGACCCGGGACAGCCTATGGCTACACCTTC.